This TCR beta chain stems from a study of cytomegalovirus exposure and HLA in healthy donors. The CDR3 sequence is 14 residues long. Looked up from germline, CDR1 is MDHEN and CDR2 is SYDVKM. J lost 5 bases, V lost 8 bases, and 8 bases had no gene match. From the roughly 120-subject validation cohort, which was separate from the roughly 680-subject first cohort, the donors were drawn. Assay used: immunoSEQ multiplex PCR; TCRdb lists only in-frame clones, some missing. The table lists 100,000 to 150,000 clones, approximately 89% of them singletons, with around 1.1% in the top ten. The origin of this receptor is a woman aged 18-29 years in good health and CMV-seronegative. This sequence joins TRBV28 and TRBJ1-4; 7 bases fit TRBD1. What was sequenced was PBMCs. The CDR3 reads CASGPQGRNEKLFF. Here the CDR3 DNA reads TGTGCCAGCGGCCCACAGGGGCGGAATGAAAAACTGTTTTTT.